The entry below gives a single T cell receptor (beta chain) sequence along with its context. This entry is derived from a study of blood T cell repertoires in COVID-19. Study at large: Donors in the United States, Italy and Spain gave samples during acute or convalescent COVID-19. The cDNA or gDNA used as material had been derived from T cells, B-cell-depleted T cells, or PBMCs.

Per the original data handling: Counts of nucleated cells, estimated from reference gene primer amplification, were obtained. The method was immunoSEQ multiplex PCR; TCRdb's version includes in-frame clones alone and lacks a portion of them. Clone size and V and J calls were adopted from that table, with D and trimming inferred from the DNA. Of roughly 260,000 clones listed, roughly four fifths are singletons. The CDR3 runs 17 residues. Unmatched junction bases numbered 3, after V lost 3 bases and J lost 1 base. Germline-derived CDR1 and CDR2 are LGHDT and YNNKEL (reference sequence). The specimen sequenced was peripheral blood. The chain recombines TRBV3-1 (or the pseudogene TRBV3-2) with TRBJ2-6, with 10 bases matching TRBD1. The source of this sequence is a woman aged 70-85 years with acute or convalescent COVID-19. Written as DNA, the CDR3 is TGTGCCAGCAGCCATGGGACAGGGGTGTCTGGGGCCAACGTCCTGACTTTC. This encodes CASSHGTGVSGANVLTF.